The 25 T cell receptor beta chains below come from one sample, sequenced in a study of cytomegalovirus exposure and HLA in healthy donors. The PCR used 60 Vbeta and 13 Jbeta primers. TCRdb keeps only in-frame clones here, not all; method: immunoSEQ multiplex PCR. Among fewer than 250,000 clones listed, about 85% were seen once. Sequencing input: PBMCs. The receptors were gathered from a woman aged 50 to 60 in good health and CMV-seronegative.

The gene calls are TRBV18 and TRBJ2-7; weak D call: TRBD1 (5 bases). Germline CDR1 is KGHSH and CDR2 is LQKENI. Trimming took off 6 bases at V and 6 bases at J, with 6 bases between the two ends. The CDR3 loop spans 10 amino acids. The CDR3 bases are TGTGCCAGCTCGGGGCCCGAGCAGTACTTC. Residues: CASSGPEQYF.

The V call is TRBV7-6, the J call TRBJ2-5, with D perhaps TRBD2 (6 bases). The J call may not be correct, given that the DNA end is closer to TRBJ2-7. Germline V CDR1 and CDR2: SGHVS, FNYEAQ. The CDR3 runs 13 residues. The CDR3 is CASSLLEGIEQYF. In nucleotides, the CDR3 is TGTGCCAGCAGCTTACTGGAGGGCATCGAGCAGTACTTC.

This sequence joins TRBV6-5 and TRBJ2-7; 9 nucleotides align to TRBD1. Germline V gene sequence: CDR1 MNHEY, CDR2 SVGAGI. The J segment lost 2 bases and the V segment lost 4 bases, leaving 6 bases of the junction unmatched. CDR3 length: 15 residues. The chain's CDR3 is CASSSGQGTTYEQYF. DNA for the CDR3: TGTGCCAGCAGTTCCGGACAGGGGACTACCTACGAGCAGTACTTC.

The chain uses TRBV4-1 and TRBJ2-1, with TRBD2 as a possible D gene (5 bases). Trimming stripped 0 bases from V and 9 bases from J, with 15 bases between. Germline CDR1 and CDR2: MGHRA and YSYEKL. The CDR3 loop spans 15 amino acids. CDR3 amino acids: CASSQDLSGRGEQFF. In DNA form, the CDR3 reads TGCGCCAGCAGCCAAGATCTATCGGGCCGGGGTGAGCAGTTCTTC.

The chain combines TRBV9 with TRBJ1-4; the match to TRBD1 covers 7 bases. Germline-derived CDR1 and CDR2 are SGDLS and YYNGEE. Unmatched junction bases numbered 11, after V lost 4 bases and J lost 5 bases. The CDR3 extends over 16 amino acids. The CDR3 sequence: CASSLSLGQLNEKLFF. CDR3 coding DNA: TGTGCCAGCAGCCTATCTCTGGGACAGCTAAATGAAAAACTGTTTTTT.

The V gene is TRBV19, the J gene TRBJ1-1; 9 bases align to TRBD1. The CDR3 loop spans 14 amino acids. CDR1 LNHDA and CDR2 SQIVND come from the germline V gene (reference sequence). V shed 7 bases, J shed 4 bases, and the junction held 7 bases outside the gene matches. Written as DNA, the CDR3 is TGTGCCAGTACCCTGGGACAGGGTTTCACTGAAGCTTTCTTT. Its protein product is CASTLGQGFTEAFF. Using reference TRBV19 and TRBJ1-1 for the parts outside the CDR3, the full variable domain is DGGITQSPKYLFRKEGQNVTLSCEQNLNHDAMYWYRQDPGQGLRLIYYSQIVNDFQKGDIAEGYSVSREKKESFPLTVTSAQKNPTAFYLCASTLGQGFTEAFFGQGTRLTVV.

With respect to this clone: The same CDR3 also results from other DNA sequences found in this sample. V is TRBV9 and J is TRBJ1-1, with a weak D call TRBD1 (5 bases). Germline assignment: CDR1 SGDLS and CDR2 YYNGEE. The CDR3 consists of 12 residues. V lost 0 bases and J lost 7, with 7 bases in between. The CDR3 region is CASSVGGGEAFF. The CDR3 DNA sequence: TGTGCCAGCAGCGTAGGGGGCGGTGAAGCTTTCTTT.

The CDR3 sequence: CATTPLAAPSTDTQYF. As DNA, the CDR3 is TGTGCCACTACCCCCCTAGCGGCTCCTAGCACAGATACGCAGTATTTT. The chain uses TRBV19 and TRBJ2-3; TRBD2 matches at 7 bases. V lost 10 bases to trimming and J lost 0 bases; unmatched junction nucleotides: 13. CDR3 size: 16 residues. Germline V lookup: CDR1 LNHDA, CDR2 SQIVND (reference sequence).

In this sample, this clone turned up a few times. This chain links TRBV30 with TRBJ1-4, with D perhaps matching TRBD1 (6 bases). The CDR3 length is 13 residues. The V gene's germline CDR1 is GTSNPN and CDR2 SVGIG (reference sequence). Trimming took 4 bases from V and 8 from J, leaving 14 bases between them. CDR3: CAWKPQGGEKLFF. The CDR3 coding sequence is TGTGCCTGGAAACCACAGGGCGGAGAAAAACTGTTTTTT.

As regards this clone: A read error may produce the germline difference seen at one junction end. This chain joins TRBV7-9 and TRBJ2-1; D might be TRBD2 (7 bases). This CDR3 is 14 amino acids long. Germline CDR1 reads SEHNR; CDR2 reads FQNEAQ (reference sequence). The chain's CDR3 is CASSLAGGRISILF. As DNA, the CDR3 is TGTGCCAGCAGCTTAGCGGGGGGGCGGATATCCATCCTCTTC.

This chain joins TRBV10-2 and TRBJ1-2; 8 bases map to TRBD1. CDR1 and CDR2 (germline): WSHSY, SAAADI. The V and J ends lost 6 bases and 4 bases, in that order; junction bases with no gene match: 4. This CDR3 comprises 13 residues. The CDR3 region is CASSGQGLYGYTF. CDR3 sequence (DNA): TGCGCCAGCAGCGGACAGGGCCTCTATGGCTACACCTTC.

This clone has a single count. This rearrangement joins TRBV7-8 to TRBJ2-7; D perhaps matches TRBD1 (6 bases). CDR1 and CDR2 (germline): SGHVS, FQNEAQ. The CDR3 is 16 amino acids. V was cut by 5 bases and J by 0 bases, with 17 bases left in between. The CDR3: CASSERQVDSSYEQYF. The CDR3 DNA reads TGTGCCAGCAGCGAGCGACAGGTCGATAGCTCCTACGAGCAGTACTTC.

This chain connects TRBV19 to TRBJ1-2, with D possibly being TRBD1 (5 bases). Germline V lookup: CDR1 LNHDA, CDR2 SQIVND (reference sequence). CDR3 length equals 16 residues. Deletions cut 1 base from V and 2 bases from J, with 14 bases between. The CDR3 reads CASSIGLGEGNYGYTF. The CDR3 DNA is TGTGCCAGTAGTATAGGGCTTGGGGAGGGGAACTATGGCTACACCTTC.

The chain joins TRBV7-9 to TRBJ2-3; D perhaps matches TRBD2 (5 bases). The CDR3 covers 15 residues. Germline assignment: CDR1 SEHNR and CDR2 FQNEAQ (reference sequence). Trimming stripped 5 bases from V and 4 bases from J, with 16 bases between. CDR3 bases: TGTGCCAGCAGCCGTAGCGTTTCTAGCCCAGATACGCAGTATTTT. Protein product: CASSRSVSSPDTQYF.

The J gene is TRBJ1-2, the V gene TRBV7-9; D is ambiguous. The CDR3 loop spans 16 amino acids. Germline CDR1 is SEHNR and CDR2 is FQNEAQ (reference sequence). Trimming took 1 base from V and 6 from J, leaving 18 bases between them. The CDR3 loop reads CASSLEKPGEGNGYTF. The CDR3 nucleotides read TGTGCCAGCAGCTTAGAAAAACCGGGAGAAGGAAATGGCTACACCTTC.

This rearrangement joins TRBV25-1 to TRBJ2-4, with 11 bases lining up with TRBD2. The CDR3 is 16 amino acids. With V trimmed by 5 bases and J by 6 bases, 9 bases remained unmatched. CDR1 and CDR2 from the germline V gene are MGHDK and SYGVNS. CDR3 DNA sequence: TGTGCCAGCAGTAGAGATAGCGGGGGGGTTATAAACATTCAGTACTTC. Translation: CASSRDSGGVINIQYF.

The CDR3 loop reads CASSQVLVAGAFSTYEQYF. CDR3 bases: TGCGCCAGCAGCCAAGTTCTTGTAGCGGGGGCCTTCTCCACCTACGAGCAGTACTTC. The chain has TRBV4-3 and TRBJ2-7; 9 nucleotides line up with TRBD2. The CDR3 extends over 19 amino acids. V lost 1 base and J lost 2; bases outside the gene matches: 15. Germline CDR1 reads LGHNA; CDR2 reads YSLEER.

CDR3 DNA sequence: TGTGCCAGCAGCTCGATCAGGGTGTATAGTGGCTACACCTTC. It encodes CASSSIRVYSGYTF. The rearrangement joins TRBV7-2 to TRBJ1-2, with D possibly TRBD1 on 5 matching bases. The CDR3 covers 14 residues. Germline V gene sequence: CDR1 SGHTA, CDR2 FQGNSA. The ends were cut back, 4 bases at V and 7 bases at J, with 16 bases in the middle.

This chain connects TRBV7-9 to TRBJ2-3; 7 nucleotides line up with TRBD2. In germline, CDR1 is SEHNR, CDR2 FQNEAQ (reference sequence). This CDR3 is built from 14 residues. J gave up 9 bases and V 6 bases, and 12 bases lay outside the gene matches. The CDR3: CASRLSSSGATQYF. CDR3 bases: TGTGCCAGCAGATTATCTTCTAGCGGTGCCACGCAGTATTTT.

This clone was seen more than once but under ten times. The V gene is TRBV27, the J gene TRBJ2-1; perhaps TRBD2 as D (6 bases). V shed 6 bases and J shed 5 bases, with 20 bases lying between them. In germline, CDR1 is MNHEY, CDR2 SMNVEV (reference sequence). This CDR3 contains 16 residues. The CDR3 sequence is CASSPHRAGRDNEQFF. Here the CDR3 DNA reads TGTGCCAGCAGCCCCCATCGGGCGGGACGGGACAATGAGCAGTTCTTC.

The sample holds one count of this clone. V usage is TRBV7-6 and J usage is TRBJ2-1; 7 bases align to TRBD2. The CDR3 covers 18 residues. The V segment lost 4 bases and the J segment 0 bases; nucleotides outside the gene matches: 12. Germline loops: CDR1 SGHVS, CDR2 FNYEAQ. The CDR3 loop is CASSSFSARGSSYNEQFF. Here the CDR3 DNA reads TGTGCCAGCAGCTCGTTTTCGGCTCGCGGGAGCTCCTACAATGAGCAGTTCTTC.

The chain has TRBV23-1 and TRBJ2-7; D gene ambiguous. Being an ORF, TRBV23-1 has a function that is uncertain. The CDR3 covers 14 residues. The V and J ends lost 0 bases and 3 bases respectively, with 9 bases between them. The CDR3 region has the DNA TGCGCCAGCAGTCAATCTAACCCAGTCTACGAGCAGTACTTC. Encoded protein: CASSQSNPVYEQYF.

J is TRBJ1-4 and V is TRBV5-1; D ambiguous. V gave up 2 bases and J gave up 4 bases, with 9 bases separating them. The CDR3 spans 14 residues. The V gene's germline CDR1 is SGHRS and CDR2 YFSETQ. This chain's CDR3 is CASSFQSINEKLFF. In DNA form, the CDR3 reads TGCGCCAGCAGCTTCCAGTCAATTAATGAAAAACTGTTTTTT.

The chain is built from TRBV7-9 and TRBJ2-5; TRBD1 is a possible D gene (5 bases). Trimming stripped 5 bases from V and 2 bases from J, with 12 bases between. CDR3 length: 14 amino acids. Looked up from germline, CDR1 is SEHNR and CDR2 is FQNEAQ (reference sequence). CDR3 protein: CASSPQTEQETQYF. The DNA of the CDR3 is TGTGCCAGCAGCCCGCAGACAGAACAAGAGACCCAGTACTTC.

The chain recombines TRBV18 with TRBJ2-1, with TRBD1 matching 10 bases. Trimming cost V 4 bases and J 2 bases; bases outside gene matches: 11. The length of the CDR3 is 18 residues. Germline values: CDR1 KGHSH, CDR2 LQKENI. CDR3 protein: CASSRKVSGTGAYNEQFF. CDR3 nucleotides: TGTGCCAGCTCACGCAAAGTTTCCGGGACAGGGGCCTACAATGAGCAGTTCTTC.